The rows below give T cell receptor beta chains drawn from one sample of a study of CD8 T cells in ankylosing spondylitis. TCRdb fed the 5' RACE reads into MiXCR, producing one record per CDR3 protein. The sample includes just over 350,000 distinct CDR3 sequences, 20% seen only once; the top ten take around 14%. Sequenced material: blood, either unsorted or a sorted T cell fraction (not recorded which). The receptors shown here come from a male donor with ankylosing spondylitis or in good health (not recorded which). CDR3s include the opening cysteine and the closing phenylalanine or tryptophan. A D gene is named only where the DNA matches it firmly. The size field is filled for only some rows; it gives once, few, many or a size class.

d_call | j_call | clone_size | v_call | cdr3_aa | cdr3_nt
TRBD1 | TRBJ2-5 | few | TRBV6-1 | CASSEVGDSPWETQYF | TGTGCCAGCAGTGAAGTAGGGGACAGTCCGTGGGAGACCCAGTACTTC
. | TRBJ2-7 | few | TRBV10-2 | CASSEAGYSYEQYF | TGCGCCAGCAGTGAGGCTGGATACTCCTACGAGCAGTACTTC
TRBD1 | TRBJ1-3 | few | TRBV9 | CASSPQQGAGNTIYF | TGTGCCAGCAGCCCCCAACAGGGGGCTGGAAACACCATATATTTT
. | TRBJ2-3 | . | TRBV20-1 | CSARGRGPSTDTQYF | TGCAGTGCTAGAGGGAGAGGGCCTAGCACAGATACGCAGTATTTT
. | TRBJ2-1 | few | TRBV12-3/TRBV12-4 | CASSLWGASSYNEQFF | TGTGCCAGCAGTTTATGGGGGGCCAGCTCCTACAATGAGCAGTTCTTC
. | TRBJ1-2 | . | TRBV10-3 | CAISDNGYTF | TGTGCCATCAGTGATAATGGCTACACCTTC
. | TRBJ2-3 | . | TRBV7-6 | CASSIVKRDTQYF | TGTGCCAGCAGCATAGTTAAAAGAGATACGCAGTATTTT
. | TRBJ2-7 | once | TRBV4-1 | CASSQDRSQAAYEQYF | TGCGCCAGCAGCCAAGATCGATCACAGGCTGCGTACGAGCAGTACTTC
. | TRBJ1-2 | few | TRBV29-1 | CSVTPGDHYGYTF | TGCAGCGTCACCCCAGGGGATCACTATGGCTACACCTTC
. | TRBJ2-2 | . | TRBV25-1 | CASEQGWQLFF | TGTGCCAGCGAACAGGGTTGGCAGCTGTTTTTT
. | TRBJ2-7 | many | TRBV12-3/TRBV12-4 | CASKLTLESYEQYF | TGTGCCAGCAAGTTGACTCTTGAATCCTACGAGCAGTACTTC
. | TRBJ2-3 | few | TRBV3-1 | CASTTRVDTQYF | TGTGCCAGCACCACCAGGGTAGATACGCAGTATTTT
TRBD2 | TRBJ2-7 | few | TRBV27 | CASSSTDWAGGREQYF | TGTGCCAGCAGTTCCACCGACTGGGCGGGGGGACGTGAGCAGTACTTC
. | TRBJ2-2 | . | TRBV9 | CASSVGLDPGELFF | TGTGCCAGCAGCGTAGGGCTAGACCCCGGGGAGCTGTTTTTT
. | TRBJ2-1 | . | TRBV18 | CASSPESANNEQFF | TGTGCCAGCTCACCAGAAAGCGCAAACAATGAGCAGTTCTTC
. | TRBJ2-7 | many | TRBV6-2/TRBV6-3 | CASSFLDRNNYEQYF | TGTGCCAGCAGTTTCCTTGACAGAAATAACTACGAGCAGTACTTC
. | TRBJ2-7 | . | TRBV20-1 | CSASLKYEQYF | TGCAGTGCTAGCCTTAAGTACGAGCAGTACTTC
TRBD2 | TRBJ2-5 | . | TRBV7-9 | CASSLVAAGSQETQYF | TGTGCCAGCAGCTTAGTCGCAGCGGGGTCCCAAGAGACCCAGTACTTC
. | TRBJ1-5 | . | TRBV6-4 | CASTSGSYNQPQHF | TGTGCCAGCACTTCTGGGAGTTACAATCAGCCCCAGCATTTT
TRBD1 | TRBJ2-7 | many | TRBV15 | CATRALGQSYEQYF | TGTGCCACCAGGGCCTTGGGACAGAGTTACGAGCAGTACTTC
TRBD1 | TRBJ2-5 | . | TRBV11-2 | CASSLVQGALQETQYF | TGTGCCAGCAGCTTAGTACAGGGGGCCCTCCAAGAGACCCAGTACTTC
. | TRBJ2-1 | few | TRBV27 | CASSENRDTLEQFF | TGTGCCAGCAGTGAGAACCGGGACACCCTAGAGCAGTTCTTC
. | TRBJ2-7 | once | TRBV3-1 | CASSQGTLHGYEQYF | TGTGCCAGCAGCCAAGGCACGTTGCATGGATACGAGCAGTACTTC
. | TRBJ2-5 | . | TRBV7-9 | CASSSVIQETQYF | TGTGCCAGCAGCTCAGTAATCCAAGAGACCCAGTACTTC
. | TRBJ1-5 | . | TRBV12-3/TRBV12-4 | CASSLEELSNQPQHF | TGTGCCAGCAGTTTAGAGGAGCTTAGCAATCAGCCCCAGCATTTT
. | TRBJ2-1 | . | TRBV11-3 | CASSSGTGLVFSGEPYNEQFF | TGTGCCAGCAGCTCCGGGACAGGCCTCGTTTTCAGCGGGGAACCCTACAATGAGCAGTTCTTC
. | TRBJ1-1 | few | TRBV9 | CASSASPETEAFF | TGTGCCAGCAGCGCCTCCCCGGAGACTGAAGCTTTCTTT
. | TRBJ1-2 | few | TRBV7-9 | CASSLAAGDGYTF | TGTGCCAGCAGCTTAGCGGCAGGTGATGGCTACACCTTC
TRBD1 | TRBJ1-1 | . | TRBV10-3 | CAISQNTGETEAFF | TGTGCCATCAGCCAAAACACAGGGGAGACTGAAGCTTTCTTT
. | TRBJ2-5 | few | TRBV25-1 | CASSEDWGMETQYF | TGTGCCAGCAGTGAAGATTGGGGGATGGAGACCCAGTACTTC
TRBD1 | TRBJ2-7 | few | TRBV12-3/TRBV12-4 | CASSDLRTGDYEQYF | TGTGCCAGCAGTGACCTCCGGACAGGGGACTACGAGCAGTACTTC
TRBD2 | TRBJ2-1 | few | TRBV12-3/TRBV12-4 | CASTRLAGGIDEQFF | TGTGCCAGCACCCGACTAGCGGGGGGGATCGATGAGCAGTTCTTC
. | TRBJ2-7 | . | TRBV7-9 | CASSLDPGDYEQYF | TGTGCCAGCAGCTTAGACCCAGGGGACTACGAGCAGTACTTC
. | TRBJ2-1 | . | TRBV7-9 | CASSLVGGYNEQFF | TGCGCCAGCAGCTTGGTTGGAGGTTACAATGAGCAGTTCTTC
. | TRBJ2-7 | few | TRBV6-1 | CASSLGMGPLSYEQYF | TGTGCCAGCAGCCTAGGGATGGGCCCCCTGTCCTACGAGCAGTACTTC
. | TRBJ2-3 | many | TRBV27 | CASSLSIADTQYF | TGTGCCAGCAGTTTATCGATAGCAGATACGCAGTATTTT
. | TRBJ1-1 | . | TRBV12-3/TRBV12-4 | CASTRGRSGGTEAFF | TGTGCCAGCACCCGTGGTAGGTCGGGGGGCACTGAAGCTTTCTTT
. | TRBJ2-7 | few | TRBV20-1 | CSANRRDSQGPEREQYF | TGCAGTGCAAACAGGCGGGATTCACAAGGGCCTGAACGCGAGCAGTACTTC
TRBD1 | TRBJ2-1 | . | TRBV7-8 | CASSIVRGTGWPEQFF | TGTGCCAGCAGCATCGTGAGGGGGACAGGATGGCCTGAGCAGTTCTTC
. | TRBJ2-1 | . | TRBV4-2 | CASSQEDGAWEQFF | TGTGCCAGCAGCCAAGAGGACGGTGCCTGGGAGCAGTTCTTC
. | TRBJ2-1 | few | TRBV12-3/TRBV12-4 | CASSLGWVGFF | TGTGCCAGCAGTTTGGGCTGGGTGGGGTTCTTC
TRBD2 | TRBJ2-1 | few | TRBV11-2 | CASSPGTSGGLSYNEQFF | TGTGCCAGCAGCCCCGGGACTAGCGGGGGCCTCTCCTACAATGAGCAGTTCTTC
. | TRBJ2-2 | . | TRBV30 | CAWGWTGELFF | TGTGCCTGGGGGTGGACCGGGGAGCTGTTTTTT
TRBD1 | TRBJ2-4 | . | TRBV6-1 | CASRTGTGSLAKNIQYF | TGTGCCAGCAGGACCGGGACAGGGTCCCTAGCCAAAAACATTCAGTACTTC
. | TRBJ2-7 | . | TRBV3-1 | CASSHETGNYEQYF | TGTGCCAGCAGCCATGAAACAGGGAACTACGAGCAGTACTTC
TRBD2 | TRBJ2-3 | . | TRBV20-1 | CSARPRGGKSGDTQYF | TGCAGTGCTAGACCACGGGGGGGAAAGAGTGGAGATACGCAGTATTTT
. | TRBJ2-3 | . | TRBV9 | CASSVYSATSTDTQYF | TGTGCCAGCAGCGTCTATTCTGCGACTAGCACAGATACGCAGTATTTT
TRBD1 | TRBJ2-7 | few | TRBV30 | CAWSVGTGVEQYF | TGTGCCTGGAGTGTGGGGACAGGGGTCGAGCAGTACTTC
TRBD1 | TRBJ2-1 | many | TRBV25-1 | CASSELTGDNEQFF | TGTGCCAGCAGTGAACTGACAGGGGATAATGAGCAGTTCTTC
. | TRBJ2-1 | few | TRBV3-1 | CASSQVAHEQFF | TGTGCCAGCAGCCAAGTTGCCCATGAGCAGTTCTTC